This T cell receptor beta chain was sequenced for a study of cytomegalovirus exposure and HLA in healthy donors. Study-wide background: Clustering assigned approximately 79% of the roughly 400 genotyped donors to the Caucasian-associated ancestry cluster.

Whole-study findings and limits: Three CMV-associated chains were confirmed in vitro to be specific for CMV antigens. It was only CMV serostatus that was available as immune exposure information. Most TCR sequences showed up rarely, but some public TCRs showed up in many donors.

In the PCR, 60 Vbeta and 13 Jbeta primers were used. The repertoire was sequenced with immunoSEQ multiplex PCR; TCRdb's copy has only in-frame clones and lacks some. The sample records about 160,000 clones, 77% being singletons. To note about this clone: Its antigen is as yet unknown.

Sequenced: PBMCs. The sequence was obtained from a woman in her twenties or thirties in good health and CMV-seronegative.

The chain's CDR3 is CASSVADRGLVAFF. Written as DNA, the CDR3 is TGTGCCAGCAGCGTAGCCGACAGGGGGCTGGTGGCTTTCTTT. The V gene is TRBV9, the J gene TRBJ1-1; 10 bases fit TRBD1. The germline gives CDR1 SGDLS, CDR2 YYNGEE. The CDR3 spans 14 residues. Trimming removed 0 bases from V and 11 bases from J; junction bases left unmatched: 7. Full variable domain (rest looked up from reference TRBV9 and TRBJ1-1): DSGVTQTPKHLITATGQRVTLRCSPRSGDLSVYWYQQSLDQGLQFLIQYYNGEERAKGNILERFSAQQFPDLHSELNLSSLELGDSALYFCASSVADRGLVAFFGQGTRLTVV.